This section outlines one T cell receptor beta chain sequence together with its context. Assay used: immunoSEQ multiplex PCR; TCRdb lists only in-frame clones, some missing. The sample gives roughly 240,000 clones, 86% of which show up once; 1.6% is in the top ten. The data were obtained in a study of blood T cell repertoires in COVID-19. V trimming: 1 base; J trimming: 2 bases; junction bases outside the gene matches: 5. CDR1 is SGHNT and CDR2 is YENEEA in the germline V gene. The CDR3 loop spans 15 amino acids. The sequence came from a woman aged 55-70 years who had recovered from COVID-19. Sample: peripheral blood. The chain couples TRBV11-3 to TRBJ2-7; 7 bases align to TRBD1. The CDR3 reads CASSLGPGQAYEQYF. CDR3 in DNA: TGTGCCAGCAGCTTAGGCCCTGGACAGGCCTACGAGCAGTACTTC.